These 30 T cell receptor beta chains share one sample of origin, sequenced in a study of vaccination and CD4 T cells after COVID-19. Antigens of these TCRs are unknown. Sequencing of cultured CD4+ T cell DNA used the Oncomine TCR Beta short-read assay. MiXCR, applied by TCRdb to the PCR reads, yields one record per CDR3 protein. The profile shows around 19,000 distinct CDR3 sequences, roughly 51% of them singletons. Stated treatment: roughly ten-day PBMC culture with coronavirus spike peptide pools or control peptides (ViraFEST assay). The sample comprised CD4+ T cells from blood, cultured in vitro. All receptors come from a human donor who had recovered from COVID-19.

This clonotype was counted a few times. This chain connects TRBV20-1 to TRBJ1-5; D is undetermined. Trimming left V 0 bases short and J 6 bases short, with 12 bases between. The CDR3 is 14 amino acids. Germline V lookup: CDR1 DFQATT, CDR2 SNEGSKA (reference sequence). The CDR3 reads CSARDRGEGQPQHF. The CDR3 nucleotides are TGCAGTGCTAGAGATCGGGGAGAAGGTCAGCCCCAGCATTTT.

This chain uses TRBV28 with TRBJ1-5; D is ambiguous. V was clipped by 7 bases and J by 2 bases, with 15 bases between them. The CDR3 sequence is 15 residues long. Germline V gives CDR1 MDHEN, CDR2 SYDVKM. As DNA, the CDR3 is TGTGCCAGCACCCGACAAGGGATCCGCAATCAGCCCCAGCATTTT. As protein: CASTRQGIRNQPQHF. Looking up the rest from reference TRBV28 and TRBJ1-5 gives the full variable domain: DVKVTQSSRYLVKRTGEKVFLECVQDMDHENMFWYRQDPGLGLRLIYFSYDVKMKEKGDIPEGYSVSREKKERFSLILESASTNQTSMYLCASTRQGIRNQPQHFGDGTRLSIL.

This clonotype was seen more than once but under ten times. The chain links TRBV19 to TRBJ1-2, with 8 bases identical to TRBD1. This CDR3 has 13 residues. Trimming took 10 bases from V and 2 from J; bases not matched to a gene: 6. Germline CDR1 LNHDA, CDR2 SQIVND (reference sequence). The CDR3 nucleotides are TGTGCCACCCGGACAGGGAGCAACTATGGCTACACCTTC. Encoded protein: CATRTGSNYGYTF.

The rearrangement uses TRBV19 and TRBJ2-1; TRBD2 matches 13 bases. Germline CDR1 reads LNHDA; CDR2 reads SQIVND (reference sequence). The CDR3 has 16 residues. V lost 5 bases and J lost 7; bases outside the gene matches: 8. Written as DNA, the CDR3 is TGTGCCAGTAGTTCAAGGACTAGCGGGAGAGAGAATGAGCAGTTCTTC. Amino acid sequence: CASSSRTSGRENEQFF.

This clonotype was counted only a few times. This sequence joins TRBV2 and TRBJ2-7, with unresolved D. This CDR3 is 15 amino acids long. The germline CDR1 and CDR2 sequences are SNHLY and FYNNEI. The germline V and J ends were trimmed by 1 base and 0 bases, with 10 bases remaining between them. The CDR3 sequence is CASSEDGSSSYEQYF. As DNA, the CDR3 is TGTGCCAGCAGTGAAGACGGCTCTAGCTCCTACGAGCAGTACTTC.

The chain is built from TRBV21-1 and TRBJ1-5. TRBV21-1 is listed as a pseudogene. The CDR3 has 10 residues. This CDR3 is CASSNQPQHF. CDR3 in DNA: TGTGCCAGCAGCAATCAGCCCCAGCATTTT.

This chain joins TRBV15 and TRBJ1-4, with 10 positions matching TRBD1. The CDR3 has 16 amino acids. CDR1 and CDR2 (germline): LNHNV, YYDKDF (reference sequence). Germline trimming cut 3 bases from V and 8 bases from J; bases unmatched to any gene: 9. The CDR3 region is CATSSLDRGLFEKLFF. In DNA, the CDR3 is TGTGCCACCAGCAGCCTTGACAGGGGGCTCTTCGAAAAACTGTTTTTT.

The gene calls are TRBV28 and TRBJ2-2, with D tentatively TRBD2 (6 bases). CDR3 size: 16 residues. Germline loops: CDR1 MDHEN, CDR2 SYDVKM. Trimming stripped 6 bases from V and 6 bases from J, with 20 bases between. DNA of the CDR3: TGTGCCAGCAGCCCCGCGGGATTAAGTTTGTCCGGGGAGCTGTTTTTT. The encoded protein is CASSPAGLSLSGELFF.

The rearrangement joins TRBV2 to TRBJ2-2; D may correspond to TRBD1 or TRBD2 (7 bases each). The CDR3 spans 15 residues. Trimming removed 5 bases from V and 6 bases from J, with 16 bases in between. Germline-derived CDR1 and CDR2 are SNHLY and FYNNEI. This CDR3 is CASSPPAGGAGELFF. The CDR3 DNA sequence: TGTGCCAGCAGTCCTCCGGCAGGGGGGGCCGGGGAGCTGTTTTTT. Together with reference TRBV2 and TRBJ2-2, the CDR3 gives the full variable domain: EPEVTQTPSHQVTQMGQEVILRCVPISNHLYFYWYRQILGQKVEFLVSFYNNEISEKSEIFDDQFSVERPDGSNFTLKIRSTKLEDSAMYFCASSPPAGGAGELFFGEGSRLTVL.

The V and J genes are TRBV18 and TRBJ2-5; a weak D match, TRBD1 (5 bases). This CDR3 is 16 amino acids long. CDR1 and CDR2 from the germline V gene are KGHSH and LQKENI. With 3 bases removed from V and 0 bases from J, the gap between germline ends came to 14 bases. CDR3 sequence: CASSPPLDRYQETQYF. In nucleotides, the CDR3 is TGTGCCAGCTCACCCCCGTTAGACAGATACCAAGAGACCCAGTACTTC. Supplemented by reference TRBV18 and TRBJ2-5, the full variable domain reads NAGVMQNPRHLVRRRGQEARLRCSPMKGHSHVYWYRQLPEEGLKFMVYLQKENIIDESGMPKERFSAEFPKEGPSILRIQQVVRGDSAAYFCASSPPLDRYQETQYFGPGTRLLVL.

This clonotype was recorded only once. The V gene is TRBV7-8, the J gene TRBJ2-5; 8 nucleotides match TRBD2. The CDR3 loop spans 16 amino acids. From germline, CDR1 is SGHVS and CDR2 FQNEAQ. Losses at the gene ends were 4 bases for V and 1 base for J; bases not matched to a gene: 8. CDR3 in DNA: TGTGCCAGCAGCTCCACTCCCGGGGGGGTCCAAGAGACCCAGTACTTC. This encodes CASSSTPGGVQETQYF.

The sample holds a few counts of this clonotype. The chain couples TRBV20-1 to TRBJ1-5; D possibly corresponds to TRBD1 (5 bases). Germline V CDR1 and CDR2: DFQATT, SNEGSKA (reference sequence). This CDR3 contains 14 residues. Trimming took off 6 bases at V and 1 base at J, with 13 bases between the two ends. The CDR3 region has the DNA TGCAGTGCCCAGGACATCCTGAGCAATCAGCCCCAGCATTTT. Amino acids: CSAQDILSNQPQHF.

The chain is built from TRBV20-1 and TRBJ2-5; D is ambiguous. Germline V gene lookup returns CDR1 DFQATT and CDR2 SNEGSKA (reference sequence). Trimming cost V 0 bases and J 1 base, with 6 bases left between them. This CDR3 contains 13 residues. The chain's CDR3 is CSARDVSQETQYF. The CDR3 nucleotides read TGCAGTGCTAGAGACGTCAGCCAAGAGACCCAGTACTTC.

This clonotype has just a few counts. This chain connects TRBV6-1 to TRBJ2-3; 9 nucleotides agree with TRBD2. Germline values: CDR1 MNHNS, CDR2 SASEGT. The junction had 2 bases not matched to a gene; V was cut back by 5 bases and J by 2 bases. The CDR3 is 14 amino acids. The DNA for the CDR3 is TGTGCCAGCAGTAGCGGGGGGACCACAGATACGCAGTATTTT. Its protein is CASSSGGTTDTQYF.

The chain employs TRBV6-1 and TRBJ1-2; TRBD1 agrees at 7 bases. V was clipped by 6 bases and J by 8 bases; unmatched bases: 9. Germline CDR1 MNHNS, CDR2 SASEGT. This CDR3 is 13 amino acids long. The CDR3, as DNA: TGTGCCAGCAGCTCCCAGACAGGGACCGGCTACACCTTC. Protein sequence: CASSSQTGTGYTF.

The chain employs TRBV19 and TRBJ1-5; D call uncertain. The CDR3 runs to 15 residues. Germline-derived CDR1 and CDR2 are LNHDA and SQIVND (reference sequence). V was cut by 5 bases and J by 6 bases, with 17 bases left in between. The CDR3 DNA follows: TGTGCCAGTAGTCCCCAAGGAGGGATGGGTCAGCCCCAGCATTTT. Translated, it gives CASSPQGGMGQPQHF.

This chain uses TRBV7-2 with TRBJ2-7, with D unresolved. Germline assignment: CDR1 SGHTA and CDR2 FQGNSA. V shed 4 bases and J shed 3 bases, with 13 bases lying between them. This CDR3 has 14 amino acids. CDR3 in amino acids: CASSSRGRLYEQYF. The CDR3 DNA reads TGTGCCAGCAGCTCGAGAGGCAGGCTCTACGAGCAGTACTTC.

The chain links TRBV5-1 to TRBJ1-2; D gene uncertain. Per germline, CDR1 SGHRS and CDR2 YFSETQ. The CDR3 runs 12 residues. V was trimmed by 4 bases and J by 6 bases, leaving 10 bases between them. The CDR3 loop is CASSPRGDGYTF. The CDR3 DNA is TGCGCCAGCAGCCCCCGTGGGGATGGCTACACCTTC.

The gene calls are TRBV5-4 and TRBJ2-7, with D possibly being TRBD1 (6 bases). CDR1 and CDR2 from the germline V gene are SGHNT and YYREEE (reference sequence). CDR3 size: 14 residues. Trimming left V 4 bases short and J 2 bases short, with 13 bases between. As DNA, the CDR3 is TGTGCCAGCAGCCCGACGGGACAAGCCTACGAGCAGTACTTC. Translated: CASSPTGQAYEQYF.

As to this clonotype: Germline is not matched at one junction end, which may reflect a read error. This chain links TRBV7-9 with TRBJ1-2; 11 nucleotides match TRBD1. Germline CDR1 is SEHNR and CDR2 is FQNEAQ (reference sequence). The CDR3 spans 14 residues. Here the CDR3 reads CVSSPVRDRGGYTF. The DNA for the CDR3 is TGTGTCAGCAGCCCCGTCCGGGACAGGGGGGGCTACACCTTC.

The chain couples TRBV7-2 to TRBJ2-7; D possibly corresponds to TRBD2 (6 bases). The CDR3 consists of 15 residues. Between the trimmed V and J ends, which lost 5 bases and 2 bases, there was a span of 16 bases. The germline CDR1 and CDR2 sequences are SGHTA and FQGNSA. CDR3 nucleotides: TGTGCCAGCAGCCCGCGGCCCGGAGGGCCCTACGAGCAGTACTTC. The encoded protein is CASSPRPGGPYEQYF.

This clonotype has a handful of counts. This CDR3 reads CASGRSDTGELFF. The CDR3 DNA follows: TGTGCCAGCGGGCGGTCGGACACCGGGGAGCTGTTTTTT. The chain recombines TRBV6-1 with TRBJ2-2, with D unclear. Trimming pared 8 bases from V and 3 bases from J, leaving 10 bases between. Germline CDR1 reads MNHNS; CDR2 reads SASEGT. The CDR3 has 13 residues.

The gene calls are TRBV19 and TRBJ1-5; D is unresolved. Germline CDR1 reads LNHDA; CDR2 reads SQIVND (reference sequence). The V end lost 6 bases, the J end lost 0 bases, and 6 bases lay between the germline ends. This CDR3 region has 13 residues. The chain's CDR3 is CASSQYSNQPQHF. CDR3 in DNA: TGTGCCAGTAGCCAGTATAGCAATCAGCCCCAGCATTTT. The full variable domain, rest sourced from reference TRBV19 and TRBJ1-5, is DGGITQSPKYLFRKEGQNVTLSCEQNLNHDAMYWYRQDPGQGLRLIYYSQIVNDFQKGDIAEGYSVSREKKESFPLTVTSAQKNPTAFYLCASSQYSNQPQHFGDGTRLSIL.

This clonotype was counted a few times. This chain uses TRBV6-2 or TRBV6-3 with TRBJ2-3, with 8 bases lining up with TRBD2. V lost 6 bases and J lost 6; bases outside the gene matches: 14. Germline V gene lookup returns CDR1 MNHEY and CDR2 SVGEGT. The CDR3 spans 16 residues. In DNA, the CDR3 is TGTGCCAGCAGCCTAACTCGCGGGGGGAGTAGCGATACGCAGTATTTT. Its translation is CASSLTRGGSSDTQYF.

This clonotype was observed a handful of times. The chain recombines TRBV6-5 with TRBJ1-6; TRBD1 might be the D (6 bases). Germline assignment: CDR1 MNHEY and CDR2 SVGAGI. The CDR3 spans 16 residues. V lost 2 bases and J 7 bases, leaving 15 bases between the germline ends. This CDR3 is CASSYEGGHLNSPLHF. CDR3 sequence (DNA): TGTGCCAGCAGTTACGAAGGGGGACACTTGAATTCACCCCTCCACTTT.

This sequence joins TRBV11-3 and TRBJ2-7; D gene ambiguous. Per germline, CDR1 SGHNT and CDR2 YENEEA. The CDR3 runs 13 residues. Trimming left V 1 base short and J 3 bases short, with 7 bases between. The CDR3 nucleotides are TGTGCCAGCAGCTTAGTGGGCAGCTACGAGCAGTACTTC. Translation: CASSLVGSYEQYF. Full variable domain (outside the CDR3, taken from reference TRBV11-3 and TRBJ2-7): EAGVVQSPRYKIIEKKQPVAFWCNPISGHNTLYWYLQNLGQGPELLIRYENEEAVDDSQLPKDRFSAERLKGVDSTLKIQPAELGDSAVYLCASSLVGSYEQYFGPGTRLTVT.

This chain uses TRBV19 with TRBJ1-5, with 11 bases matching TRBD1. The CDR3 runs to 18 residues. J was trimmed by 0 bases and V by 5 bases; bases with no gene match: 9. CDR1 is LNHDA and CDR2 is SQIVND in the germline V gene (reference sequence). The DNA for the CDR3 is TGTGCCAGTAGTCCCCGGGACAGGGGGACTTTTAGCAATCAGCCCCAGCATTTT. As protein: CASSPRDRGTFSNQPQHF.

This clonotype has just a few counts. The chain couples TRBV20-1 to TRBJ2-1; 14 bases fit TRBD2. V gave up 3 bases and J gave up 6 bases; unmatched junction bases: 7. The CDR3 length is 16 residues. Germline values: CDR1 DFQATT, CDR2 SNEGSKA (reference sequence). The CDR3 coding sequence is TGCAGTGCTAGGGCGACTAGCGGGAGGGGGGGCAATGAGCAGTTCTTC. Protein sequence: CSARATSGRGGNEQFF.

The chain joins TRBV9 to TRBJ2-3; 7 bases fit TRBD2. Germline CDR1 reads SGDLS; CDR2 reads YYNGEE. Trimming at V came to 0 bases and at J to 5 bases, leaving 3 bases not matched to a gene. This CDR3 has 14 residues. CDR3 amino acids: CASSVGLAVDTQYF. CDR3 in DNA: TGTGCCAGCAGCGTAGGTCTAGCGGTAGATACGCAGTATTTT.

This clonotype was found once. V gene TRBV11-3 combines with J gene TRBJ2-3; 14 bases line up with TRBD2. Trimming cost V 5 bases and J 5 bases; bases outside gene matches: 6. CDR3 length equals 16 residues. CDR1 is SGHNT, CDR2 YENEEA, per germline. The CDR3 coding sequence is TGTGCCAGCAGCCCCGAGGGACTAGCGGGAGTAGATACGCAGTATTTT. Its protein is CASSPEGLAGVDTQYF.